The 24 T cell receptor beta chains given below trace back to one sample, sequenced in a study of T cell repertoires in cytomegalovirus infection. For these TCRs, the target antigens are not known. TCRdb fed the reads into MiXCR, producing one record per CDR3 protein. This table holds about 110,000 distinct CDR3 sequences, roughly 40% found once. The source material was CD8+ T cells from cultured PBMCs, sampled from culture after CMV antigen stimulation. All receptors derive from a human donor in good health (CMV status not recorded). Some clones in this sample may be carry-over from other donors' samples.

This clonotype was detected only a few times. The chain carries TRBV27 and TRBJ1-5, with TRBD1 matching 7 bases. CDR1 and CDR2 from the germline V gene are MNHEY and SMNVEV (reference sequence). The junction had 3 bases not matched to a gene; V was cut back by 3 bases and J by 4 bases. CDR3 length equals 14 residues. CDR3 residues: CASSFTGANQPQHF. The CDR3 DNA is TGTGCCAGCAGTTTTACAGGGGCAAATCAGCCCCAGCATTTT.

A few counts support this clonotype. The chain recombines TRBV7-2 with TRBJ2-7; D not certain. The germline V gene has CDR1 SGHTA and CDR2 FQGNSA. The CDR3 is made up of 15 amino acids. V shed 3 bases and J shed 0 bases, with 12 bases lying between them. The chain's CDR3 is CASSFTPQSSYEQYF. The CDR3 DNA is TGTGCCAGCAGCTTTACGCCCCAAAGCTCCTACGAGCAGTACTTC.

This chain links TRBV7-2 with TRBJ2-1; 12 nucleotides line up with TRBD2. CDR1 and CDR2 (germline): SGHTA, FQGNSA. V trimming: 0 bases; J trimming: 2 bases; junction bases outside the gene matches: 5. The CDR3 contains 18 residues. CDR3 in amino acids: CASSLAALAGGPYNEQFF. The DNA for the CDR3 is TGTGCCAGCAGCTTAGCAGCGCTAGCGGGGGGGCCCTACAATGAGCAGTTCTTC. The full variable domain, completed using reference TRBV7-2 and TRBJ2-1, is GAGVSQSPSNKVTEKGKDVELRCDPISGHTALYWYRQSLGQGLEFLIYFQGNSAPDKSGLPSDRFSAERTGGSVSTLTIQRTQQEDSAVYLCASSLAALAGGPYNEQFFGPGTRLTVL.

The J gene is TRBJ2-5, the V gene TRBV7-4, with D possibly being TRBD2 (7 bases). This CDR3 spans 15 amino acids. Trimming took 4 bases from V and 5 from J, leaving 17 bases between them. The V gene's germline CDR1 is SGHVT and CDR2 SQSDAQ. The CDR3 coding sequence is TGTGCCAGCAGCTCGGACGGGGGGCGAGCGGAGACCCAGTACTTC. Translating gives CASSSDGGRAETQYF. Based on the CDR3 plus reference TRBV7-4 and TRBJ2-5, the full variable domain is GAGVSQSPRYKVAKRGRDVALRCDSISGHVTLYWYRQTLGQGSEVLTYSQSDAQRDKSGRPSGRFSAERPERSVSTLKIQRTEQGDSAVYLCASSSDGGRAETQYFGPGTRLLVL.

The chain combines TRBV7-6 with TRBJ2-7, with 9 bases lining up with TRBD2. V trimming: 3 bases; J trimming: 2 bases; junction bases outside the gene matches: 11. The CDR3 extends over 17 amino acids. The germline CDR1 and CDR2 sequences are SGHVS and FNYEAQ. The CDR3 region is CASSFSPALAGAYEQYF. The DNA for the CDR3 is TGTGCCAGCAGCTTCTCCCCTGCCTTAGCGGGGGCCTACGAGCAGTACTTC.

This clonotype was observed a handful of times. This chain connects TRBV7-9 to TRBJ2-7, with D unresolved. V was shortened by 5 bases and J by 2 bases, with 13 bases between the two germline ends. The CDR3 contains 14 residues. CDR1 SEHNR and CDR2 FQNEAQ come from the germline V gene (reference sequence). This chain's CDR3 is CASSPFERTYEQYF. The CDR3 nucleotides read TGTGCCAGCAGCCCCTTCGAGAGGACCTACGAGCAGTACTTC.

This clonotype showed up just once. The DNA for the CDR3 is TGCAGTGCTAGCGGCGGGACAGGGTTATTATACGAGCAGTACTTC. Protein: CSASGGTGLLYEQYF. The chain couples TRBV20-1 to TRBJ2-7, with TRBD1 matching over 9 bases. Germline CDR1 reads DFQATT; CDR2 reads SNEGSKA (reference sequence). With V trimmed by 3 bases and J by 4 bases, 10 bases remained unmatched. The CDR3 has 15 residues.

The J gene is TRBJ1-2, the V gene TRBV7-2, with 7 nucleotides matching TRBD1. The CDR3 covers 13 residues. The germline CDR1 and CDR2 sequences are SGHTA and FQGNSA. The V and J ends lost 4 bases and 4 bases, in that order; junction bases with no gene match: 3. The CDR3 region has the DNA TGTGCCAGCAGCTCCACAGGGGCCTATGGCTACACCTTC. Translating it yields CASSSTGAYGYTF.

There are many counts of this clonotype. The gene calls are TRBV7-2 and TRBJ2-7; 7 bases line up with TRBD1. Unmatched junction bases numbered 22, after V lost 6 bases and J lost 5 bases. This CDR3 comprises 18 residues. Germline assignment: CDR1 SGHTA and CDR2 FQGNSA. In nucleotides, the CDR3 is TGTGCCAGCAGTTTCCGAGCGGACAGGTCATTCCCCGGCGACGAGCAGTACTTC. Its translation: CASSFRADRSFPGDEQYF.

The CDR3: CSVESRGGRTDTQYF. The CDR3 DNA reads TGCAGCGTTGAATCGAGGGGCGGTCGTACAGATACGCAGTATTTT. The chain carries TRBV29-1 and TRBJ2-3; D is tentatively TRBD1 or TRBD2 (5 bases each). Trimming took off 2 bases at V and 3 bases at J, with 15 bases between the two ends. The CDR3 has 15 amino acids. From germline, CDR1 is SQVTM and CDR2 ANQGSEA.

The rearrangement links TRBV4-1 to TRBJ1-5; possible D gene TRBD1, 6 bases. The V end lost 1 base, the J end lost 7 bases, and 14 bases lay between the germline ends. The CDR3 runs 15 residues. Germline values: CDR1 MGHRA, CDR2 YSYEKL. CDR3 DNA sequence: TGCGCCAGCAGCCAAGGCACGGGGGGGCACCAGCCCCAGCATTTT. The encoded protein is CASSQGTGGHQPQHF.

The J gene is TRBJ2-3, the V gene TRBV20-1, with D possibly matching TRBD2 (6 bases). Germline V lookup: CDR1 DFQATT, CDR2 SNEGSKA (reference sequence). Trimming took 1 base from V and 4 from J, leaving 18 bases between them. CDR3 length equals 16 residues. The DNA of the CDR3 is TGCAGTGCTAGAGGAAGACTAGTTACCGGGGCAGATACGCAGTATTTT. This encodes CSARGRLVTGADTQYF.

This clonotype was seen a few times. The chain uses TRBV12-3 or TRBV12-4 and TRBJ2-2; D is unclear. The V gene lost 9 bases and the J gene lost 4 bases, with 9 bases spanning the gap. This CDR3 has 12 amino acids. CDR3 residues: CASASITGELFF. In DNA, the CDR3 is TGTGCCAGTGCTTCTATCACCGGGGAGCTGTTTTTT.

In DNA form, the CDR3 reads TGTGCCAGCAGCTTTCCCCCGCAGCGGGGGACCACAGATACGCAGTATTTT. Protein product: CASSFPPQRGTTDTQYF. The J gene is TRBJ2-3, the V gene TRBV7-8; 8 positions match TRBD2. Germline V gene sequence: CDR1 SGHVS, CDR2 FQNEAQ. With V trimmed by 3 bases and J by 2 bases, 10 bases remained unmatched. This CDR3 spans 17 amino acids.

This clonotype was counted between two and nine times. This chain joins TRBV6-1 and TRBJ2-2; TRBD1 matches at 10 bases. The trim removed 5 bases at V and 6 bases at J, leaving 12 bases unmatched. CDR3 length equals 17 residues. Germline V gene lookup returns CDR1 MNHNS and CDR2 SASEGT. CDR3 nucleotides: TGTGCCAGCAGTCCTGGCTTGGGACAGGGGCGCGCCGGGGAGCTGTTTTTT. Translated: CASSPGLGQGRAGELFF.

The chain recombines TRBV7-2 with TRBJ2-2, with 12 bases lining up with TRBD1. The CDR3 has 18 amino acids. V lost 5 bases to trimming and J lost 5 bases; unmatched junction nucleotides: 12. CDR1 SGHTA and CDR2 FQGNSA come from the germline V gene. CDR3: CASSGGGDRGRFTGELFF. The DNA for the CDR3 is TGTGCCAGCAGCGGGGGCGGGGACAGGGGGCGTTTTACCGGGGAGCTGTTTTTT.

The chain links TRBV7-2 to TRBJ1-1; D ambiguous. There are 17 residues in the CDR3. In germline, CDR1 is SGHTA, CDR2 FQGNSA. Between the trimmed V and J ends, which lost 5 bases and 0 bases, there was a span of 19 bases. CDR3 sequence reads: CASSRERWLAVNTEAFF. CDR3 sequence (DNA): TGTGCCAGCAGCCGGGAGAGATGGCTGGCCGTGAACACTGAAGCTTTCTTT.

This chain uses TRBV12-3 or TRBV12-4 with TRBJ2-3; D unresolved. Deletions cut 5 bases from V and 4 bases from J, with 16 bases between. The CDR3 extends over 15 amino acids. Here the CDR3 DNA reads TGTGCCAGCAGTCACACGAGCCCTCGGGCAGATACGCAGTATTTT. Translating gives CASSHTSPRADTQYF.

The chain has TRBV12-3 or TRBV12-4 and TRBJ1-1; 8 bases are a match to TRBD1. With V trimmed by 4 bases and J by 1 base, 8 bases remained unmatched. CDR3 length: 16 amino acids. The CDR3 region has the DNA TGTGCCAGCAGTTGGGACAGGAAGGATAAGAACACTGAAGCTTTCTTT. Protein product: CASSWDRKDKNTEAFF.

The chain joins TRBV29-1 to TRBJ2-1; tentative D call: TRBD2 (6 bases). The CDR3 loop spans 13 amino acids. Germline V gene data show CDR1 as SQVTM and CDR2 as ANQGSEA. V was clipped by 3 bases and J by 3 bases, with 9 bases between them. The CDR3 DNA sequence: TGCAGCGTTGATGGCGGGGACTACAATGAGCAGTTCTTC. It yields the protein CSVDGGDYNEQFF.

This chain uses TRBV7-9 with TRBJ2-7; D ambiguous. Germline V gene sequence: CDR1 SEHNR, CDR2 FQNEAQ (reference sequence). Trimming took off 5 bases at V and 5 bases at J, with 7 bases between the two ends. CDR3 length equals 11 residues. DNA of the CDR3: TGTGCCAGCAGCCGCGACAACGAGCAGTACTTC. Its translation is CASSRDNEQYF.

This clonotype has only a few counts. The chain employs TRBV7-2 and TRBJ1-5, with D possibly matching TRBD1 (5 bases). This CDR3 region has 17 residues. CDR1 is SGHTA and CDR2 is FQGNSA in the germline V gene. The V and J ends lost 5 bases and 5 bases respectively, with 22 bases between them. The CDR3 here is CASSPPSRARSHQPQHF. CDR3 coding DNA: TGTGCCAGCAGCCCCCCATCCAGGGCGAGATCGCATCAGCCCCAGCATTTT.

This clonotype was observed at least ten times. J is TRBJ2-1 and V is TRBV6-1, with D uncertain. Germline V gives CDR1 MNHNS, CDR2 SASEGT. Trimming stripped 4 bases from V and 6 bases from J, with 7 bases between. The CDR3 extends over 12 amino acids. CDR3 in amino acids: CASSVLTNEQFF. The DNA of the CDR3 is TGTGCCAGCAGTGTCCTGACCAATGAGCAGTTCTTC.

In this sample, this clonotype turned up a few times. The J gene is TRBJ1-3, the V gene TRBV28; D remains unclear. Trimming removed 2 bases from V and 4 bases from J, with 9 bases in between. Per the germline V gene, CDR1 is MDHEN and CDR2 is SYDVKM. The CDR3 loop spans 14 amino acids. CDR3 region: CASSLPTSGNTIYF. In nucleotides, the CDR3 is TGTGCCAGCAGTTTACCAACATCCGGAAACACCATATATTTT.